This T cell receptor beta chain was found in a study of human T cells and chemical hapten exposure. MiXCR was run by TCRdb on the RACE reads, yielding one entry per CDR3 protein. The repertoire holds around 100,000 distinct CDR3 sequences, more than 10% seen once, with 3.1% in the top ten. Time point given: pre-sensitization, week 0. Sample treatment: therapeutic diphenylcyclopropenone sensitization with weekly scalp DPC. This CDR3 has 13 amino acids. The V gene lost 5 bases and the J gene lost 4 bases, with 11 bases spanning the gap. Per the germline V gene, CDR1 is SGHTA and CDR2 is FQGTGA. This clonotype was counted between two and nine times.

The chain combines TRBV7-3 with TRBJ1-1, with a tentative D call TRBD1 (5 bases). The sequence was collected from a woman aged 55-70 years with alopecia areata. Some clones in this sample may be carry-over from other donors' samples. Specimen: whole blood, collected in connection with sensitization to the hapten diphenylcyclopropenone (DPC). The chain's CDR3 is CASSTGWGTEAFF. CDR3 coding DNA: TGTGCCAGCAGCACAGGTTGGGGCACTGAAGCTTTCTTT.